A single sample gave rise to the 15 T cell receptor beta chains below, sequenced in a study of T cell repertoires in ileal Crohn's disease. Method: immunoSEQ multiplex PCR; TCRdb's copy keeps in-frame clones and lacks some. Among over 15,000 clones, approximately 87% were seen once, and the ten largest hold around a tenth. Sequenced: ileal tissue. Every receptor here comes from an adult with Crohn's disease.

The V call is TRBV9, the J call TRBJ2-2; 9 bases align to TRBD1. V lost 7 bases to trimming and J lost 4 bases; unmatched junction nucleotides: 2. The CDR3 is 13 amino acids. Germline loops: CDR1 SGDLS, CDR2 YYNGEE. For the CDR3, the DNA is TGTGCCAGCCGACAGGGGGTCACCGGGGAGCTGTTTTTT. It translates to CASRQGVTGELFF.

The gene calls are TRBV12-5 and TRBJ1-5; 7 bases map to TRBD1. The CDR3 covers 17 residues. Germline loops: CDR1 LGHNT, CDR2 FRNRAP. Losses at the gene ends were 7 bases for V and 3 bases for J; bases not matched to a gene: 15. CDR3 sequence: CASAFAQGEFDNQPQHF. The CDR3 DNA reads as TGTGCTAGTGCCTTCGCGCAGGGGGAATTTGACAATCAGCCCCAGCATTTT. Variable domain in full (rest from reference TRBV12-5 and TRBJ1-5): DARVTQTPRHKVTEMGQEVTMRCQPILGHNTVFWYRQTMMQGLELLAYFRNRAPLDDSGMPKDRFSAEMPDATLATLKIQPSEPRDSAVYFCASAFAQGEFDNQPQHFGDGTRLSIL.

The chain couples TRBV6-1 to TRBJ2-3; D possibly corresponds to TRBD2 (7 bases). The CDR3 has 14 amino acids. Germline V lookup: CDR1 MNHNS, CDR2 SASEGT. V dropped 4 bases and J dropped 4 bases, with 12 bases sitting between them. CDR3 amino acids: CASSVGGAPDTQYF. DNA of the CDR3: TGTGCCAGCAGTGTAGGGGGGGCCCCAGATACGCAGTATTTT.

This CDR3 reads CASGGQGYSTNEKLFF. The CDR3 bases are TGTGCCAGCGGCGGACAGGGATATTCAACTAATGAAAAACTGTTTTTT. V usage is TRBV2 and J usage is TRBJ1-4; 8 bases align to TRBD1. CDR3 length: 16 residues. Germline CDR1 reads SNHLY; CDR2 reads FYNNEI. The V and J ends lost 8 bases and 0 bases, in that order; junction bases with no gene match: 8. Full variable domain (missing parts from reference TRBV2 and TRBJ1-4): EPEVTQTPSHQVTQMGQEVILRCVPISNHLYFYWYRQILGQKVEFLVSFYNNEISEKSEIFDDQFSVERPDGSNFTLKIRSTKLEDSAMYFCASGGQGYSTNEKLFFGSGTQLSVL.

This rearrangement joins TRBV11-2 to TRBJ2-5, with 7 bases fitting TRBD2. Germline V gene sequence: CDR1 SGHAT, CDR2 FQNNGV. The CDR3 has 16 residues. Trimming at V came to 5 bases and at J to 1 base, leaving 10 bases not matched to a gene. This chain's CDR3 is CASSPLGGGTQETQYF. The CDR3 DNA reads TGTGCCAGCAGCCCGCTCGGCGGGGGAACCCAAGAGACCCAGTACTTC.

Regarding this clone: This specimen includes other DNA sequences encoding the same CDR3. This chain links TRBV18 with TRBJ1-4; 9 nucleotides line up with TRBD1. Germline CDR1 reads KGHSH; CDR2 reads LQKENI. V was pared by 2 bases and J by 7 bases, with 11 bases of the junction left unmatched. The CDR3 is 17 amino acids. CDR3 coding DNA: TGTGCCAGCTCACCAGGGACAGGGCGGAGAATTGGTGAAAAACTGTTTTTT. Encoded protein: CASSPGTGRRIGEKLFF.

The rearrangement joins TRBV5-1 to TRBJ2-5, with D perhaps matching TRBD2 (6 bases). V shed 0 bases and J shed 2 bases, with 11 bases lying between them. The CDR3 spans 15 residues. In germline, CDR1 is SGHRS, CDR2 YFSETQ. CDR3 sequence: CASSLGGGAQETQYF. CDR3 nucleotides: TGCGCCAGCAGCTTGGGTGGCGGGGCGCAAGAGACCCAGTACTTC.

CDR3 coding DNA: TGTGCCAGCAGCGGCAGGGGTGAAAAACTGTTTTTT. Translated, it gives CASSGRGEKLFF. V usage is TRBV11-2 and J usage is TRBJ1-4, with D maybe TRBD1 (6 bases). From germline, CDR1 is SGHAT and CDR2 FQNNGV. With 5 bases removed from V and 7 bases from J, the gap between germline ends came to 8 bases. This CDR3 is built from 12 residues.

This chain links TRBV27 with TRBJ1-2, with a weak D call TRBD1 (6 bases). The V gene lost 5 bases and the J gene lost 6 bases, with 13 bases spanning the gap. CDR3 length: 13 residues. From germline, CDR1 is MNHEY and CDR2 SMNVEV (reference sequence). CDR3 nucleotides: TGTGCCAGCAGTCCTTCCGACAGGAATGGCTACACCTTC. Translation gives CASSPSDRNGYTF.

CDR3 sequence reads: CASSLVLAGGLTYEQYF. Here the CDR3 DNA reads TGTGCCAGCAGTTTAGTCCTAGCGGGGGGCTTAACCTACGAGCAGTACTTC. V and J are TRBV27 and TRBJ2-7, with 11 bases that match TRBD2. This CDR3 is built from 17 residues. Germline V gene data show CDR1 as MNHEY and CDR2 as SMNVEV (reference sequence). V trimming: 2 bases; J trimming: 2 bases; junction bases outside the gene matches: 8.

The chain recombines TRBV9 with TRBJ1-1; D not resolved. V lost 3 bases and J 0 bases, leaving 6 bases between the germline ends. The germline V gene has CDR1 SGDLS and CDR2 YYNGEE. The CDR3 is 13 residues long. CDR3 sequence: CASSATVNTEAFF. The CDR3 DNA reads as TGTGCCAGCAGCGCCACAGTGAACACTGAAGCTTTCTTT.

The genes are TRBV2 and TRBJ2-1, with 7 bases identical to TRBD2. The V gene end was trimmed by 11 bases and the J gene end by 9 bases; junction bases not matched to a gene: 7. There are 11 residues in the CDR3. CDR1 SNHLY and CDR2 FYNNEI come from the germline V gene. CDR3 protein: CASKGLPEQFF. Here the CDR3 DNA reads TGTGCCTCCAAGGGACTACCTGAGCAGTTCTTC.

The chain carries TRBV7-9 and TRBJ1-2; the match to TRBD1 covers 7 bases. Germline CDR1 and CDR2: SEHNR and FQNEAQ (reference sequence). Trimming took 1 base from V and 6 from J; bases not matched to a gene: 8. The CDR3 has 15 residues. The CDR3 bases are TGTGCCAGCAGCTTAGAGGGGGCCCCCTCCAATGGCTACACCTTC. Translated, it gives CASSLEGAPSNGYTF.

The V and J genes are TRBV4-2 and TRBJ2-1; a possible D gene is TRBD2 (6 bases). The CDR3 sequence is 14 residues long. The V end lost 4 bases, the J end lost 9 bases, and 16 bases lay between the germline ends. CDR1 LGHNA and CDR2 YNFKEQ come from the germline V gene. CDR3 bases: TGTGCCAGCAGCCTCGGGACTCCCGGGGGTGAGCAGTTCTTC. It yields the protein CASSLGTPGGEQFF.

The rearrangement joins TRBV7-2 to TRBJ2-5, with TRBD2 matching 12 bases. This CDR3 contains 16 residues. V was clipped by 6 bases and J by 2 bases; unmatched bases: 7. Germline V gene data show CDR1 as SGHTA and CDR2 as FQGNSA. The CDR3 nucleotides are TGTGCCAGCAGTAGCTCCCTAGCGGGGGGGCAAGAGACCCAGTACTTC. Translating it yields CASSSSLAGGQETQYF.